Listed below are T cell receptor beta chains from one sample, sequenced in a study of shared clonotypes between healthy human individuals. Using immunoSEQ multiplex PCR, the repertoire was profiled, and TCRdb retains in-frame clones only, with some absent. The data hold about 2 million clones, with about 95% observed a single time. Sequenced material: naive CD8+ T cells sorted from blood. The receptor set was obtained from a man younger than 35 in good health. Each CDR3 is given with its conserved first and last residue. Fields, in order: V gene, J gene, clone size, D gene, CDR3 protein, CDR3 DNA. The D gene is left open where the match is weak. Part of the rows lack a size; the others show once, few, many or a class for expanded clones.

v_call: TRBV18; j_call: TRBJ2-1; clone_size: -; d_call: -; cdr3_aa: CASSSEQVSYNEQFF; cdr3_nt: TGTGCCAGCTCATCCGAGCAGGTATCCTACAATGAGCAGTTCTTC
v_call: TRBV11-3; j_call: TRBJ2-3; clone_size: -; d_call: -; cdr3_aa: CASSSGSTDTQYF; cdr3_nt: TGTGCCAGCAGCTCCGGGAGCACAGATACGCAGTATTTT
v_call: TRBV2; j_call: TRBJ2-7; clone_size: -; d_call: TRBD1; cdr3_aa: CARSTGTGDYEQYF; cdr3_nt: TGTGCCAGATCGACCGGGACAGGGGACTACGAGCAGTACTTC
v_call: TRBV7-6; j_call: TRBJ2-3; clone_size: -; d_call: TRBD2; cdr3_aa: CASSLLADSTDTQYF; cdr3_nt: TGTGCCAGCAGCCTACTAGCGGATAGCACAGATACGCAGTATTTT
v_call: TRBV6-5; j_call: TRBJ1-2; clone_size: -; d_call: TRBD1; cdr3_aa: CASSLGQGPDYTF; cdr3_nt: TGTGCCAGCAGTCTGGGACAGGGTCCTGACTACACCTTC
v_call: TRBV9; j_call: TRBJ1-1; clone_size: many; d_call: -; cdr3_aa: CASSVEVVDTEAFF; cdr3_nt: TGTGCCAGCAGCGTAGAAGTGGTAGACACTGAAGCTTTCTTT
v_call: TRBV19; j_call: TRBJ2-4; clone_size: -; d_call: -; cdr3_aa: CASSRPDSQNIQYF; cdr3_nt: TGTGCCAGTAGTAGGCCGGACAGTCAAAACATTCAGTACTTC
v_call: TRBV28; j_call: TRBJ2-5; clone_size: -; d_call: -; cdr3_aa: CASSPAAIQETQYF; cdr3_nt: TGTGCCAGCAGTCCTGCCGCAATCCAAGAGACCCAGTACTTC
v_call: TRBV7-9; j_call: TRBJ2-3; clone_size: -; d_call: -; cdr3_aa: CASSPHPGPQYF; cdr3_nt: TGTGCCAGCAGCCCTCATCCCGGCCCCCAGTATTTT
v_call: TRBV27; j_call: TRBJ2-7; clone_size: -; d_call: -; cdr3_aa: CASSLSIQGISEQYF; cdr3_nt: TGTGCCAGCAGTTTATCGATTCAGGGTATTAGCGAGCAGTACTTC
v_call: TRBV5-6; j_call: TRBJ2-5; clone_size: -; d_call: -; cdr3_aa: CASSWGVQETQYF; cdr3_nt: TGTGCCAGCAGCTGGGGAGTACAAGAGACCCAGTACTTC
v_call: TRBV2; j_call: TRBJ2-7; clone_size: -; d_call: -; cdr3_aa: CASSEAETPYEQYF; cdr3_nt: TGTGCCAGCAGTGAAGCGGAGACCCCTTACGAGCAGTACTTC
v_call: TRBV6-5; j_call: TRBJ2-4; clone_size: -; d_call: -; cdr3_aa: CASRGLENIQYF; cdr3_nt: TGTGCCAGCAGGGGACTTGAAAACATTCAGTACTTC
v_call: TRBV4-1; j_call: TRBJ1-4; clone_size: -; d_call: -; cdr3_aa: CASSQDPAGEDEKLFF; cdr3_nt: TGCGCCAGCAGCCAAGATCCAGCAGGGGAGGATGAAAAACTGTTTTTT
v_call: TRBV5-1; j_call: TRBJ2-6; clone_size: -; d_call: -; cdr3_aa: CASSLEHSGANVLTF; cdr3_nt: TGCGCCAGCAGCTTGGAACACTCTGGGGCCAACGTCCTGACTTTC
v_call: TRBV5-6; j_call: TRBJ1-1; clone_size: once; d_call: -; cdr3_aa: CASSRDAGNTEAFF; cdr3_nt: TGTGCCAGCAGCAGGGACGCCGGAAACACTGAAGCTTTCTTT
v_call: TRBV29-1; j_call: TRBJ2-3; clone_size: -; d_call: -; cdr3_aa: CSVEWGISTDTQYF; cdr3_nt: TGCAGCGTCGAATGGGGGATCAGCACAGATACGCAGTATTTT
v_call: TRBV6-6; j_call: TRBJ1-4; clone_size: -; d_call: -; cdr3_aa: CASSSISDPGEKLFF; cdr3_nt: TGTGCCAGCAGTTCCATCTCGGACCCAGGGGAAAAACTGTTTTTT
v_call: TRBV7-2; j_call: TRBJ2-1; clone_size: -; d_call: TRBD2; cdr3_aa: CASSMGLAGTGNEQFF; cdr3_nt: TGTGCCAGCAGCATGGGACTAGCGGGGACCGGCAATGAGCAGTTCTTC
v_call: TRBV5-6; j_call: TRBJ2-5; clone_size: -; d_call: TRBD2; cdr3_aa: CASSGLAVYQETQYF; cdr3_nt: TGTGCCAGCAGCGGACTAGCGGTGTACCAAGAGACCCAGTACTTC
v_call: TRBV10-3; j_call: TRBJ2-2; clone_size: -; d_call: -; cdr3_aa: CAISEGAGGTGELFF; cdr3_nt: TGTGCCATCAGTGAAGGGGCAGGGGGGACCGGGGAGCTGTTTTTT
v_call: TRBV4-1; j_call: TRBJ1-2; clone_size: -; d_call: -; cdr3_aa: CASSQQSTAYGYTF; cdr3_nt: TGCGCCAGCAGCCAGCAGTCCACAGCATATGGCTACACCTTC
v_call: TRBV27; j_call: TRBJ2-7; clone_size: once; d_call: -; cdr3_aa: CASSLSRQGFLYEQYF; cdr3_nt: TGTGCCAGCAGTTTATCGCGGCAGGGCTTCTTGTACGAGCAGTACTTC